Below are 5 T cell receptor beta chains sequenced from a single sample in a study of blood T cell repertoires in COVID-19. Produced via immunoSEQ multiplex PCR; TCRdb's table is partial and in-frame only. The table has hundreds of thousands of clones, about 80% seen once; the top ten hold around 2%. Input material: peripheral blood. These receptors originate from an elderly woman with acute or convalescent COVID-19.

J is TRBJ2-1 and V is TRBV6-5; no firm D call. Germline lookup yields CDR1 MNHEY and CDR2 SVGAGI. This CDR3 is built from 16 residues. Deletions cut 0 bases from V and 0 bases from J, with 9 bases between. In nucleotides, the CDR3 is TGTGCCAGCAGTTACTCGATCGCGAGCTCCTACAATGAGCAGTTCTTC. This codes for CASSYSIASSYNEQFF.

The rearrangement links TRBV5-5 to TRBJ1-2, with D unresolved. Trimming took off 3 bases at V and 1 base at J, with 16 bases between the two ends. This CDR3 contains 16 residues. CDR1 is SGHKS and CDR2 is YYEKEE in the germline V gene (reference sequence). The CDR3 protein is CASSSRPEIFNYGYTF. CDR3 DNA: TGTGCCAGCAGCTCGAGGCCGGAGATTTTTAACTATGGCTACACCTTC.

The chain is built from TRBV2 and TRBJ2-7, with a possible D match to TRBD1 (7 bases). This CDR3 region has 16 residues. CDR1 and CDR2 from the germline V gene are SNHLY and FYNNEI. The V end lost 3 bases, the J end lost 2 bases, and 17 bases lay between the germline ends. CDR3 in amino acids: CASSDYPGGSTYEQYF. The CDR3 DNA reads TGTGCCAGCAGTGATTATCCAGGGGGGAGTACCTACGAGCAGTACTTC.

This chain joins TRBV28 and TRBJ2-7, with TRBD2 matching over 9 bases. The V segment lost 1 base and the J segment 1 base; nucleotides outside the gene matches: 2. The CDR3 contains 15 residues. CDR1 MDHEN and CDR2 SYDVKM come from the germline V gene. For the CDR3, the DNA is TGTGCCAGCAGTTTATCGCGGGAGGGGTCCTACGAGCAGTACTTC. This translates into CASSLSREGSYEQYF.

The rearrangement links TRBV2 to TRBJ2-7; TRBD1 agrees at 10 bases. The CDR3 runs to 15 residues. The V gene end was trimmed by 6 bases and the J gene end by 3 bases; junction bases not matched to a gene: 8. Germline V lookup: CDR1 SNHLY, CDR2 FYNNEI. The CDR3 is CASSNPGQGGYEQYF. The CDR3 nucleotides read TGTGCCAGCAGCAATCCTGGACAGGGGGGCTACGAGCAGTACTTC.